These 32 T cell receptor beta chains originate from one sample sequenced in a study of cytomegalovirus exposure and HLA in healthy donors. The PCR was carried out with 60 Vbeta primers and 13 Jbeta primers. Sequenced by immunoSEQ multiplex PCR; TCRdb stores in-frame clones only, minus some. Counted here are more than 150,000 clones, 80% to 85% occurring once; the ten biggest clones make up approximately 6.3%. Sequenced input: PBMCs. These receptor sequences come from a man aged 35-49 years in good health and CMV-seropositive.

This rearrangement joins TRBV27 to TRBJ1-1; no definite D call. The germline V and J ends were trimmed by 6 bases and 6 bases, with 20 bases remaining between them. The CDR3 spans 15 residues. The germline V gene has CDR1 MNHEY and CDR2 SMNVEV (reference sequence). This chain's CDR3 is CASSLAGGVKAEAFF. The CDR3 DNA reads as TGTGCCAGCAGCCTCGCCGGCGGGGTTAAGGCTGAAGCTTTCTTT.

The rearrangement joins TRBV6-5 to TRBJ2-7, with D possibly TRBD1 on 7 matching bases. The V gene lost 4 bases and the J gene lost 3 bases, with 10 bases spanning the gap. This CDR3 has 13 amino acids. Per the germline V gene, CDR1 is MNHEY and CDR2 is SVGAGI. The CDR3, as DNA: TGTGCCAGCAGTTTCCAGGGGGGCTACGAGCAGTACTTC. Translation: CASSFQGGYEQYF.

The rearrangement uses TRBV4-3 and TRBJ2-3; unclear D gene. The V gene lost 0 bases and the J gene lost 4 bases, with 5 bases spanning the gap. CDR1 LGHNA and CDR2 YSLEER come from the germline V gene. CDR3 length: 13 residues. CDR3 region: CASSQERADTQYF. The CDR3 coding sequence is TGCGCCAGCAGCCAAGAGCGAGCAGATACGCAGTATTTT.

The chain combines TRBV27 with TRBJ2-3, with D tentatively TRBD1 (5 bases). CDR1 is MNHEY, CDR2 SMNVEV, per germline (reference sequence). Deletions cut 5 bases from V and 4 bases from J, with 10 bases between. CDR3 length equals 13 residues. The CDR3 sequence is CASSDTGPDTQYF. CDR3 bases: TGTGCCAGCAGTGATACAGGACCAGATACGCAGTATTTT.

The CDR3 DNA sequence: TGTGCCAGCAGCTTAGCACTTTACAATGAGCAGTTCTTC. Its translation is CASSLALYNEQFF. The chain has TRBV7-9 and TRBJ2-1; D is unresolved. Per the germline V gene, CDR1 is SEHNR and CDR2 is FQNEAQ (reference sequence). V lost 0 bases and J lost 4, with 4 bases in between. This CDR3 comprises 13 residues.

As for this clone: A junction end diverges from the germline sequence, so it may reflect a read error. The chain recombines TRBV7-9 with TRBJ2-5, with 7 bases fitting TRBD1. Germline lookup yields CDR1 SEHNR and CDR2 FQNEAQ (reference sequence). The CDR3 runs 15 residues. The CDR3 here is CSSSSDGTVQETQYF. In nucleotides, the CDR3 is TGTTCCAGCAGCTCAGATGGGACAGTCCAAGAGACCCAGTACTTC.

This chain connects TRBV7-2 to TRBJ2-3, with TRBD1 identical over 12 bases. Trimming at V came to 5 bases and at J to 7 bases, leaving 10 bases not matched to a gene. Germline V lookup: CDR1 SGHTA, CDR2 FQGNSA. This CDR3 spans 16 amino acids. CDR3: CASSLNWDRGLHTQYF. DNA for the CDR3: TGTGCCAGCAGCCTAAACTGGGACAGGGGGCTACATACGCAGTATTTT. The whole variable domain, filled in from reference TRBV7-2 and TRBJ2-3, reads GAGVSQSPSNKVTEKGKDVELRCDPISGHTALYWYRQSLGQGLEFLIYFQGNSAPDKSGLPSDRFSAERTGGSVSTLTIQRTQQEDSAVYLCASSLNWDRGLHTQYFGPGTRLTVL.

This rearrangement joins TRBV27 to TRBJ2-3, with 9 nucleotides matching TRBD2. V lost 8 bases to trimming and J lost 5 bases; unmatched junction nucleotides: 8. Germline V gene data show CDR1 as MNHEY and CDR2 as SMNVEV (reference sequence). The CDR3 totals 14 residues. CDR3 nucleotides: TGTGCCAGCGCCCTTGCTAGCGGGGAAGATACGCAGTATTTT. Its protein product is CASALASGEDTQYF.

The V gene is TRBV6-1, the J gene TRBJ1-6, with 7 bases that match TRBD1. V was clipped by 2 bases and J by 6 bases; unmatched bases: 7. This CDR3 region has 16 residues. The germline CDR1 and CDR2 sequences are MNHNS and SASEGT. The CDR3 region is CASSETAGGGNSPLHF. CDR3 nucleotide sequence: TGTGCCAGCAGTGAAACGGCAGGGGGAGGTAATTCACCCCTCCACTTT.

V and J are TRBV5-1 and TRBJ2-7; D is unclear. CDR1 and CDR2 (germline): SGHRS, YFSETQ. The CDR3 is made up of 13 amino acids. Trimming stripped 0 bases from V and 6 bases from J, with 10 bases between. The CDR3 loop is CASSLDIGSEQYF. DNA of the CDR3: TGCGCCAGCAGCTTGGACATCGGGTCCGAGCAGTACTTC.

CDR3 residues: CATREGRGGYTF. CDR3 bases: TGTGCCACCAGAGAAGGAAGGGGTGGCTACACCTTC. The J gene is TRBJ1-2, the V gene TRBV15, with D possibly matching TRBD1 (5 bases). Germline loops: CDR1 LNHNV, CDR2 YYDKDF (reference sequence). Trimming stripped 6 bases from V and 7 bases from J, with 12 bases between. This CDR3 is built from 12 residues.

The chain's CDR3 is CASSLGHTGGPKDTQYF. In nucleotides, the CDR3 is TGTGCCAGCAGTTTAGGTCACACGGGGGGGCCGAAAGATACGCAGTATTTT. This rearrangement joins TRBV27 to TRBJ2-3, with 8 bases identical to TRBD2. J gave up 5 bases and V 2 bases, and 12 bases lay outside the gene matches. The CDR3 is made up of 17 amino acids. Germline V gene data show CDR1 as MNHEY and CDR2 as SMNVEV (reference sequence).

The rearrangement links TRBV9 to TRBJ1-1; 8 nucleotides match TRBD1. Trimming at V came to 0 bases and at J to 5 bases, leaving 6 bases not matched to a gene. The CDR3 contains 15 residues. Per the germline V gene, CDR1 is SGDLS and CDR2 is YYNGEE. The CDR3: CASSVVQGALTEAFF. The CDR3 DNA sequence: TGTGCCAGCAGCGTAGTCCAGGGGGCGCTTACTGAAGCTTTCTTT.

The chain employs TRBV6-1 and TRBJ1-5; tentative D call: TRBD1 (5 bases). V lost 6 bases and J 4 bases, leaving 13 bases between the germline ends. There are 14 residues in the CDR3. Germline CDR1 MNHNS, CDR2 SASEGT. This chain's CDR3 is CASSQGAGNQPQHF. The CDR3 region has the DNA TGTGCCAGCAGCCAAGGGGCGGGGAATCAGCCCCAGCATTTT.

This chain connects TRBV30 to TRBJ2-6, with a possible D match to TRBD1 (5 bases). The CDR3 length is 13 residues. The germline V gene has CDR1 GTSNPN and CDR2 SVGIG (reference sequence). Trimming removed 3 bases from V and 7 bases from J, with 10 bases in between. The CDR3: CAWSTGVANVLTF. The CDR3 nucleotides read TGTGCCTGGAGCACAGGAGTCGCCAACGTCCTGACTTTC.

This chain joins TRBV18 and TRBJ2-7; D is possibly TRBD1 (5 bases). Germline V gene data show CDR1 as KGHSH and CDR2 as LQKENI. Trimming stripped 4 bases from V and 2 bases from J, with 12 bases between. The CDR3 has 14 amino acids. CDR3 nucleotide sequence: TGTGCCAGCTCACGTAGGGGCGATACCTACGAGCAGTACTTC. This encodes CASSRRGDTYEQYF.

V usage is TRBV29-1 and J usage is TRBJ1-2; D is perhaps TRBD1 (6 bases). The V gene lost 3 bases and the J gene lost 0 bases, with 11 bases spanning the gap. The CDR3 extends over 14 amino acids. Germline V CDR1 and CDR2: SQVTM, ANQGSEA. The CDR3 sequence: CSVDIGQPNYGYTF. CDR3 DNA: TGCAGCGTTGACATCGGACAGCCTAACTATGGCTACACCTTC. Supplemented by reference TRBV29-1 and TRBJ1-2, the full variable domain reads SAVISQKPSRDICQRGTSLTIQCQVDSQVTMMFWYRQQPGQSLTLIATANQGSEATYESGFVIDKFPISRPNLTFSTLTVSNMSPEDSSIYLCSVDIGQPNYGYTFGSGTRLTVV.

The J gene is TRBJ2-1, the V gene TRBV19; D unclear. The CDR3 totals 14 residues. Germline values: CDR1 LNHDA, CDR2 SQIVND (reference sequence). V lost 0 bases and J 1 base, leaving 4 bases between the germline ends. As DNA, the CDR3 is TGTGCCAGTAGTATAGACAGTTCCTACAATGAGCAGTTCTTC. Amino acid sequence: CASSIDSSYNEQFF.

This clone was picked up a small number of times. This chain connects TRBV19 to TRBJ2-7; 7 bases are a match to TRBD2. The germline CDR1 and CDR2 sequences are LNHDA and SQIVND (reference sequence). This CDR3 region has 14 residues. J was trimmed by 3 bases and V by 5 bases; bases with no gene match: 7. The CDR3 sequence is CASSPQRGRYEQYF. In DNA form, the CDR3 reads TGTGCCAGTAGTCCCCAGCGGGGCCGCTACGAGCAGTACTTC.

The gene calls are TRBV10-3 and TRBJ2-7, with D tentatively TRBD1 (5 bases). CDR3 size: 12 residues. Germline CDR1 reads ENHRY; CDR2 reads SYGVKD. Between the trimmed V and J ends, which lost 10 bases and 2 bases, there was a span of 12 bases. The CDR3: CATEDKTYEQYF. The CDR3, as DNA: TGTGCCACCGAGGACAAGACCTACGAGCAGTACTTC.

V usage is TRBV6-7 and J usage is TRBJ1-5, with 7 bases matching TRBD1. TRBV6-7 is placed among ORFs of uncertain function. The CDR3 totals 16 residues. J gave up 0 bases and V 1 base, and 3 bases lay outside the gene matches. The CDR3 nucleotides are TGTGCCAGCAGTTACTGGGACAGCCTTAGCAATCAGCCCCAGCATTTT. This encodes CASSYWDSLSNQPQHF.

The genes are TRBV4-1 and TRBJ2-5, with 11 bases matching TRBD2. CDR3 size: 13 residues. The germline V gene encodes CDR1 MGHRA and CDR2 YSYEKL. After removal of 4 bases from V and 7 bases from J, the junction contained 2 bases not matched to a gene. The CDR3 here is CASSPGLAATQYF. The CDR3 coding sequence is TGCGCCAGCAGCCCGGGACTAGCGGCGACCCAGTACTTC.

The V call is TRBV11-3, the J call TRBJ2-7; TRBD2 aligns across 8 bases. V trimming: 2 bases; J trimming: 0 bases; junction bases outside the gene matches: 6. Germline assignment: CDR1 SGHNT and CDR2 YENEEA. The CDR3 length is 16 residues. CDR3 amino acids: CASSLSSGGLSYEQYF. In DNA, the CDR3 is TGTGCCAGCAGCTTATCCAGCGGGGGCCTCTCCTACGAGCAGTACTTC.

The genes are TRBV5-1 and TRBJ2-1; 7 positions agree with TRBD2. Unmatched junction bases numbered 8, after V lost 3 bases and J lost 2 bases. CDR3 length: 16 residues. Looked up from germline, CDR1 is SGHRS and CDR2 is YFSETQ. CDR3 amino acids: CASSSDGGGAYNEQFF. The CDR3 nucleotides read TGCGCCAGCAGCTCGGACGGCGGGGGAGCCTACAATGAGCAGTTCTTC.

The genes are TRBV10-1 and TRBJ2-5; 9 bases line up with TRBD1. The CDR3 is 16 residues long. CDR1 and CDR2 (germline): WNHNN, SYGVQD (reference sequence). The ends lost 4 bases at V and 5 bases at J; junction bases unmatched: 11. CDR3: CASSGAGTGRDETQYF. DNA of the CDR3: TGCGCCAGCAGTGGGGCCGGGACAGGGCGCGACGAGACCCAGTACTTC.

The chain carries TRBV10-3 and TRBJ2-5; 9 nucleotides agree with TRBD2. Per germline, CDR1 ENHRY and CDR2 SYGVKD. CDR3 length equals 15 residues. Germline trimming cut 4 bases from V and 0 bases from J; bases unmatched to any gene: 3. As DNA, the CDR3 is TGTGCCATCAGTGGGGCTAGCGGGGACCAAGAGACCCAGTACTTC. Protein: CAISGASGDQETQYF.

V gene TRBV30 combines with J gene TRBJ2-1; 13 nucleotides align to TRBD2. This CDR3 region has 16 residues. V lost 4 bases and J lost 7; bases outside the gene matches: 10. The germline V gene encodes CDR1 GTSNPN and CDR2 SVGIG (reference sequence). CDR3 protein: CAWTTSGGAAVNEQFF. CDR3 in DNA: TGTGCCTGGACTACTAGCGGGGGGGCCGCGGTAAATGAGCAGTTCTTC.

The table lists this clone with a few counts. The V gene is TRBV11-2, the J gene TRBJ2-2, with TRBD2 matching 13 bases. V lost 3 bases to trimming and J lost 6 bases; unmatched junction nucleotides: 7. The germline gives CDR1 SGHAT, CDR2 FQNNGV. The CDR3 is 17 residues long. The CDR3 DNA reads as TGTGCCAGCAGCTTCCCGGGACTAGCGGGGAGGTCCGGGGAGCTGTTTTTT. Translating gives CASSFPGLAGRSGELFF.

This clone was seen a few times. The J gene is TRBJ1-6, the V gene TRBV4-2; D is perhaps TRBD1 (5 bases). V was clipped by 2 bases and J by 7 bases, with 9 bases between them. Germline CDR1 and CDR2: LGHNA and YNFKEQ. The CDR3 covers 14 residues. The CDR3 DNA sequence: TGTGCCAGCAGCCAACCGACAGACAATTCACCCCTCCACTTT. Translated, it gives CASSQPTDNSPLHF.

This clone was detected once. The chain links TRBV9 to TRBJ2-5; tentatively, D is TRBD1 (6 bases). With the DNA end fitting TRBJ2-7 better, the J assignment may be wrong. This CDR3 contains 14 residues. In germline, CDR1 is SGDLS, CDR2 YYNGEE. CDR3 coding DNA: TGTGCCAGCAGCGCCCGGACAGAACCGTACGAGCAGTACTTC. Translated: CASSARTEPYEQYF.

CDR3 residues: CASGLLVGHPPGEQYF. The CDR3 nucleotides are TGTGCTAGTGGTCTCCTTGTGGGGCACCCTCCCGGGGAGCAGTACTTC. The chain recombines TRBV12-5 with TRBJ2-7, with D tentatively TRBD1 (5 bases). The V and J ends lost 5 bases and 7 bases respectively, with 24 bases between them. The CDR3 is 16 amino acids. In germline, CDR1 is LGHNT, CDR2 FRNRAP.

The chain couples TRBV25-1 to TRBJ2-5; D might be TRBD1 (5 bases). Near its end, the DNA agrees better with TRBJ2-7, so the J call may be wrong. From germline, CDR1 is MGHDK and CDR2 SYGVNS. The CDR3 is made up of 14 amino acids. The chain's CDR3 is CASSAATASYEQYF. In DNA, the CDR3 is TGTGCCAGCAGTGCCGCGACAGCCTCCTACGAGCAGTACTTC.